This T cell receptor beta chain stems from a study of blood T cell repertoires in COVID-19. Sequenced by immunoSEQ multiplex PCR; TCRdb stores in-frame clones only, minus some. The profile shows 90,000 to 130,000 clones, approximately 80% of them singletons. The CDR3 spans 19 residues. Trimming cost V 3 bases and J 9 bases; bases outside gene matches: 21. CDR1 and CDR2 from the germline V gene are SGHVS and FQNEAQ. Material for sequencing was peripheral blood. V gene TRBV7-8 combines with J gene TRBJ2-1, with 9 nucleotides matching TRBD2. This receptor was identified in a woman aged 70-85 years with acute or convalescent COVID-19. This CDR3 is CASSFLRSTGLARRGEQFF. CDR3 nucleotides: TGTGCCAGCAGCTTTTTACGTAGTACCGGACTAGCGCGTAGGGGTGAGCAGTTCTTC.